This T cell receptor beta chain was recorded in a study of T cells after yellow fever vaccination. The study's findings and limits: Abundant contaminating clonotypes from the bulk population could appear in FACS-sorted repertoires. Of the clonotypes, a small share occurred in both CD4 and CD8 compartments.

V trimming: 3 bases; J trimming: 5 bases; junction bases outside the gene matches: 9. Germline CDR1 is LNHNV and CDR2 is YYDKDF (reference sequence). This CDR3 spans 15 amino acids. This clonotype was seen a few times. Its specificity is unknown. Each CDR3 protein is one row after TCRdb ran MiXCR on the 5' RACE reads. The sample shows 250,000 to 350,000 distinct CDR3 sequences, around 4.3% of them seen only once. This clonotype originated in a man aged 18 to 30 who received the YFV17D yellow fever vaccine. The sample in question was PBMCs, obtained 15 days after the yellow fever booster vaccination. The rearrangement links TRBV15 to TRBJ2-7; 8 bases agree with TRBD2. The CDR3 DNA sequence: TGTGCCACCAGCAGCCCGGGACTAGGGGCCCACGAGCAGTACTTC. This encodes CATSSPGLGAHEQYF.